What follows describes a single T cell receptor (beta chain). The data were taken from a study of T cell changes during pregnancy in multiple sclerosis. V was clipped by 6 bases and J by 5 bases; unmatched bases: 5. CDR1 is SGHTA and CDR2 is FQGTGA in the germline V gene. The CDR3 has 14 residues. The repertoire was sequenced with immunoSEQ multiplex PCR; TCRdb's copy has only in-frame clones and lacks some. The sample contains tens of thousands of clones, about 88% of which appear only once. J is TRBJ2-2 and V is TRBV7-3; 8 bases map to TRBD2. The specimen was peripheral blood, collected after pregnancy. The clonotype originates from a female donor with multiple sclerosis, enrolled in a pregnancy study. The CDR3 region is CASRLRGGTGELFF. CDR3 coding DNA: TGTGCCAGCAGACTCCGGGGGGGAACCGGGGAGCTGTTTTTT.